The clone carrying this T cell receptor beta chain was detected a few times. The antigen remains unidentified. Nominally healthy donors provided the samples, though records likely missed some immune exposures. Germline-derived CDR1 and CDR2 are SGHRS and YFSETQ. With 6 bases removed from V and 1 base from J, the gap between germline ends came to 16 bases. This CDR3 spans 15 amino acids. This specimen belongs to a study of cytomegalovirus exposure and HLA in healthy donors. Both 60 Vbeta primers and 13 Jbeta primers went into the PCR. Here immunoSEQ multiplex PCR was the method, and the copy in TCRdb shows in-frame clones only, minus some. The table shows 65,000 to 90,000 clones, with more than 80% occurring only once. Study-wide results and limits: In most subjects, TCR beta sequences reportedly gave accurate predictions of HLA-A and HLA-B alleles. Data from an earlier analysis indicated that most TCR beta V segments were productive either about 87% or about 30% of the time.

The sample was PBMCs. J is TRBJ1-1 and V is TRBV5-1; no reliable D call. The sequence came from a woman in her twenties or thirties in good health and CMV-seronegative. The CDR3 is CASNELPYSNTEAFF. CDR3 DNA: TGCGCCAGCAACGAACTCCCTTACTCGAACACTGAAGCTTTCTTT.